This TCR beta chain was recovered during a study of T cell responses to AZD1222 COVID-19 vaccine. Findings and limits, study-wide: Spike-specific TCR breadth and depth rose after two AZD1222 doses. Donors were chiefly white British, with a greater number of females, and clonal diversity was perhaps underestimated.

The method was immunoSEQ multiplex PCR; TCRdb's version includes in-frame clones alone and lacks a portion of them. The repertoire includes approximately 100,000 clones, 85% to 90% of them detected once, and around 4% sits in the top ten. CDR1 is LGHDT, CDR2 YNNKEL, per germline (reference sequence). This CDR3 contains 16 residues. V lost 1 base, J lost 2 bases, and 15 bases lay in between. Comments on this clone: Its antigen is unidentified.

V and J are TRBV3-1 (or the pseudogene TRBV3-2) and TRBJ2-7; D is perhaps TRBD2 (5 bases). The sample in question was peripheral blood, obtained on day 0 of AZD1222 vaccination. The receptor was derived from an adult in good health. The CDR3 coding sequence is TGTGCCAGCAGCCAAGTTCGCCAGCTGACTACCTACGAGCAGTACTTC. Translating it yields CASSQVRQLTTYEQYF.